The 10 T cell receptor beta chains listed next were all sequenced from one sample in a study of cytomegalovirus exposure and HLA in healthy donors. 13 Jbeta primers and 60 Vbeta primers were used for the PCR. TCRdb's table, derived via immunoSEQ multiplex PCR, lists solely in-frame clones and lacks some. The sample has around 31,000 clones. Sequencing input: PBMCs. The source of these receptors is a female donor in good health and CMV-seronegative.

The gene calls are TRBV19 and TRBJ2-7; D is unclear. Trimming cost V 1 base and J 0 bases, with 7 bases left between them. Per the germline V gene, CDR1 is LNHDA and CDR2 is SQIVND (reference sequence). This CDR3 has 14 residues. The CDR3 DNA reads TGTGCCAGTAGTATAGTGCACAACTCCTACGAGCAGTACTTC. Protein sequence: CASSIVHNSYEQYF.

V gene TRBV6-1 combines with J gene TRBJ2-5; a possible D gene is TRBD1 (6 bases). The CDR3 has 15 residues. V was shortened by 6 bases and J by 1 base, with 15 bases between the two germline ends. The germline gives CDR1 MNHNS, CDR2 SASEGT. CDR3 protein: CASSLGHQPQETQYF. The CDR3 region has the DNA TGTGCCAGCAGCCTGGGACACCAACCCCAAGAGACCCAGTACTTC.

The chain combines TRBV7-2 with TRBJ1-2; 8 bases match TRBD1. The germline gives CDR1 SGHTA, CDR2 FQGNSA. This CDR3 contains 12 residues. The ends lost 6 bases at V and 5 bases at J; junction bases unmatched: 2. The chain's CDR3 is CASSRQGYGYTF. The CDR3 coding sequence is TGTGCCAGCAGTCGACAGGGGTATGGCTACACCTTC.

The rearrangement uses TRBV2 and TRBJ2-3, with 12 bases identical to TRBD2. This CDR3 has 16 residues. CDR1 is SNHLY, CDR2 FYNNEI, per germline. Trimming took 6 bases from V and 5 from J; bases not matched to a gene: 9. As DNA, the CDR3 is TGTGCCAGCAGGCGGGCACTAGCGGGGGGCGGAGATACGCAGTATTTT. It is translated as CASRRALAGGGDTQYF.

The chain combines TRBV21-1 with TRBJ1-6; the table's D call TRBD1 went unverified against the DNA. TRBV21-1 is classified as a pseudogene. This CDR3 has 13 amino acids. The CDR3 DNA follows: TGTGCCAGCGACAGGGGTGGTAATTCACCCCTCCACTTT. Amino acid sequence: CASDRGGNSPLHF.

This chain connects TRBV27 to TRBJ1-1; TRBD1 matches 10 bases. Germline V gene data show CDR1 as MNHEY and CDR2 as SMNVEV (reference sequence). The CDR3 has 15 residues. Unmatched junction bases numbered 13, after V lost 5 bases and J lost 10 bases. As DNA, the CDR3 is TGTGCCAGCAGTCCTGGGACAGGGGTTGCGGTGGCAGCTTTCTTT. Amino acids: CASSPGTGVAVAAFF.

V usage is TRBV5-1 and J usage is TRBJ2-7; the match to TRBD2 covers 11 bases. In germline, CDR1 is SGHRS, CDR2 YFSETQ. The CDR3 runs 15 residues. The ends lost 5 bases at V and 5 bases at J; junction bases unmatched: 9. CDR3 in amino acids: CASRLNLAGGNEQYF. CDR3 DNA: TGCGCCAGCAGGCTCAATCTAGCGGGGGGAAACGAGCAGTACTTC.

The V call is TRBV1, the J call TRBJ2-5; TRBD2 is the table's D call, not checked against the DNA. TRBV1 is shown as a pseudogene. The CDR3 covers 16 residues. CDR3 coding DNA: TGCACCAGCAGCCTCGCGGGGGTAGGAGGAAAAGAGACCCAGTACTTC. Protein: CTSSLAGVGGKETQYF.

The chain links TRBV27 to TRBJ2-7, with a tentative D call TRBD2 (7 bases). Per germline, CDR1 MNHEY and CDR2 SMNVEV (reference sequence). The V and J ends lost 4 bases and 1 base respectively, with 17 bases between them. This CDR3 has 16 residues. The CDR3 nucleotides read TGTGCCAGCAGTTCCTCCCAAGGGGGGGCTTCCTACGAGCAGTACTTC. Translation gives CASSSSQGGASYEQYF.

J is TRBJ2-1 and V is TRBV10-3; 7 bases align to TRBD2. In germline, CDR1 is ENHRY, CDR2 SYGVKD. J was trimmed by 4 bases and V by 2 bases; bases with no gene match: 8. The CDR3 has 16 residues. In DNA form, the CDR3 reads TGTGCCATCAGTGAGGAAGGTCGGGGGGTGTACAATGAGCAGTTCTTC. This translates into CAISEEGRGVYNEQFF.